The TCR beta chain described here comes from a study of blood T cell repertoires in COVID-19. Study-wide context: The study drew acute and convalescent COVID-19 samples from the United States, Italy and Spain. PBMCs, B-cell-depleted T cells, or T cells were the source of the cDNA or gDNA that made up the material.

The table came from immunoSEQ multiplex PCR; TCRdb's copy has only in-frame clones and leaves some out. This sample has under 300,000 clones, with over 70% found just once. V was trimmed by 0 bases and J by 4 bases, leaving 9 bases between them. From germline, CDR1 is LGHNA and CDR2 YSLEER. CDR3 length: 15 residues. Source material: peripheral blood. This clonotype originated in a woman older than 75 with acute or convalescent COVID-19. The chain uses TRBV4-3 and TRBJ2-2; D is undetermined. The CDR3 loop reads CASSQDLVRTGELFF. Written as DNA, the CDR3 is TGCGCCAGCAGCCAAGATTTAGTACGCACCGGGGAGCTGTTTTTT.